These 30 T cell receptor beta chains were sequenced from one sample in a study of T cells after yellow fever vaccination. TCRdb re-called the 5' RACE reads through MiXCR, storing one row per CDR3 protein. In the table there are 250,000 to 400,000 distinct CDR3 sequences, about 4% of which are singletons. Material: PBMCs, obtained 5 days after the yellow fever booster vaccination. These TCRs come from a man younger than 35 who received the YFV17D yellow fever vaccine.

This clonotype was seen only a few times. The CDR3 sequence: CASSRRERILYEQYF. The CDR3, as DNA: TGTGCCAGCAGTCGAAGGGAGCGGATTCTCTACGAGCAGTACTTC. The chain joins TRBV27 to TRBJ2-7; D is perhaps TRBD2 (5 bases). The CDR3 is 15 amino acids. In germline, CDR1 is MNHEY, CDR2 SMNVEV (reference sequence). V lost 5 bases, J lost 3 bases, and 17 bases lay in between.

This clonotype has just a few counts. This chain connects TRBV30 to TRBJ1-3, with D perhaps matching TRBD1 (6 bases). Germline lookup yields CDR1 GTSNPN and CDR2 SVGIG (reference sequence). The CDR3 consists of 15 residues. Trimming took off 5 bases at V and 1 base at J, with 15 bases between the two ends. The CDR3 nucleotides read TGTGCCTGGGGGAATCTACAGGGTTCTGGAAACACCATATATTTT. Its protein product is CAWGNLQGSGNTIYF.

This clonotype was detected ten times or more. The V call is TRBV2, the J call TRBJ1-5; D call uncertain. The CDR3 loop spans 12 amino acids. Germline V gene data show CDR1 as SNHLY and CDR2 as FYNNEI. Trimming cost V 3 bases and J 2 bases, with 2 bases left between them. CDR3 nucleotides: TGTGCCAGCAGTGATGGCAATCAGCCCCAGCATTTT. Its translation is CASSDGNQPQHF.

In its sample, this clonotype was seen many times. The chain combines TRBV18 with TRBJ2-3, with 7 bases fitting TRBD1. Per the germline V gene, CDR1 is KGHSH and CDR2 is LQKENI. J lost 2 bases, V lost 3 bases, and 5 bases had no gene match. This CDR3 region has 15 residues. In DNA form, the CDR3 reads TGTGCCAGCTCACCCCCGGGACAGAACACAGATACGCAGTATTTT. It specifies CASSPPGQNTDTQYF.

V gene TRBV7-6 combines with J gene TRBJ2-5; D is undetermined. With 3 bases removed from V and 2 bases from J, the gap between germline ends came to 13 bases. Germline V gene lookup returns CDR1 SGHVS and CDR2 FNYEAQ. The length of the CDR3 is 15 residues. The DNA for the CDR3 is TGTGCCAGCAGCTTTTCTTCCCAGACACAAGAGACCCAGTACTTC. Translated: CASSFSSQTQETQYF.

This chain uses TRBV20-1 with TRBJ1-5; 8 bases agree with TRBD1. CDR3 length: 14 residues. Germline trimming cut 6 bases from V and 6 bases from J; bases unmatched to any gene: 10. The germline V gene has CDR1 DFQATT and CDR2 SNEGSKA (reference sequence). The CDR3 coding sequence is TGCAGTGCGGTGCAGGGGGCGCGGGGTCAGCCCCAGCATTTT. Amino acids: CSAVQGARGQPQHF.

The rearrangement uses TRBV6-2 or TRBV6-3 and TRBJ2-5; no reliable D call. The germline CDR1 and CDR2 sequences are MNHEY and SVGEGT. The CDR3 extends over 12 amino acids. Trimming took off 8 bases at V and 5 bases at J, with 12 bases between the two ends. The CDR3 DNA follows: TGTGCCAGCCGGACGGATGGGGAGACCCAGTACTTC. Protein product: CASRTDGETQYF.

This clonotype was detected a few times. The chain has TRBV9 and TRBJ2-2, with 7 nucleotides matching TRBD1. Germline assignment: CDR1 SGDLS and CDR2 YYNGEE. The CDR3 spans 15 residues. Trimming cost V 2 bases and J 2 bases; bases outside gene matches: 3. The CDR3 DNA sequence: TGTGCCAGCAGCGTGGGACAGATTAACACCGGGGAGCTGTTTTTT. Translating it yields CASSVGQINTGELFF.

Only a few counts were recorded for this clonotype. CDR3 nucleotides: TGTGCCAGCAGCCCCGACAGGGAACATACGCAGTATTTT. Its translation: CASSPDREHTQYF. This chain links TRBV2 with TRBJ2-3, with TRBD1 matching 7 bases. The CDR3 sequence is 13 residues long. V lost 6 bases to trimming and J lost 7 bases; unmatched junction nucleotides: 7. Germline V gives CDR1 SNHLY, CDR2 FYNNEI.

This clonotype has ten or more counts. DNA for the CDR3: TGTGCCAGCAGCTCCGGACTAACCGGGGAGCTGTTTTTT. It translates to CASSSGLTGELFF. V is TRBV7-3 and J is TRBJ2-2; D is possibly TRBD2 (6 bases). The ends were cut back, 4 bases at V and 5 bases at J, with 8 bases in the middle. This CDR3 contains 13 residues. The germline gives CDR1 SGHTA, CDR2 FQGTGA. Looking up the rest from reference TRBV7-3 and TRBJ2-2 gives the full variable domain: GAGVSQTPSNKVTEKGKYVELRCDPISGHTALYWYRQSLGQGPEFLIYFQGTGAADDSGLPNDRFFAVRPEGSVSTLKIQRTERGDSAVYLCASSSGLTGELFFGEGSRLTVL.

There are a few counts of this clonotype. The rearrangement uses TRBV12-3 or TRBV12-4 and TRBJ2-5, with TRBD1 matching 9 bases. V lost 5 bases, J lost 3 bases, and 13 bases stayed unmatched. CDR3 length equals 17 residues. CDR3 nucleotide sequence: TGTGCCAGCAGTATAAACTCGGACAGGGGTGACGAAGAGACCCAGTACTTC. Translating gives CASSINSDRGDEETQYF.

The CDR3 DNA is TGCGCCAGCAGCTTGGATGAGTATGGCTACACCTTC. Protein: CASSLDEYGYTF. The chain carries TRBV5-1 and TRBJ1-2; D gene uncertain. CDR3 length: 12 residues. Trimming left V 0 bases short and J 5 bases short, with 5 bases between. CDR1 is SGHRS, CDR2 YFSETQ, per germline. The variable domain in full, completed from reference TRBV5-1 and TRBJ1-2, reads KAGVTQTPRYLIKTRGQQVTLSCSPISGHRSVSWYQQTPGQGLQFLFEYFSETQRNKGNFPGRFSGRQFSNSRSEMNVSTLELGDSALYLCASSLDEYGYTFGSGTRLTVV.

V gene TRBV5-4 combines with J gene TRBJ1-6, with 11 bases identical to TRBD1. The CDR3 length is 14 residues. Germline V gene data show CDR1 as SGHNT and CDR2 as YYREEE (reference sequence). J gave up 8 bases and V 3 bases, and 1 base lay outside the gene matches. The CDR3 nucleotides are TGTGCCAGCAGCTGGACAGGGGGCGATTCACCCCTCCACTTT. It yields the protein CASSWTGGDSPLHF. The full variable domain, in which reference TRBV5-4 and TRBJ1-6 provide the parts outside the CDR3, is ETGVTQSPTHLIKTRGQQVTLRCSSQSGHNTVSWYQQALGQGPQFIFQYYREEENGRGNFPPRFSGLQFPNYSSELNVNALELDDSALYLCASSWTGGDSPLHFGNGTRLTVT.

V and J are TRBV5-1 and TRBJ2-1; possible D gene TRBD2, 8 bases. Between the trimmed V and J ends, which lost 4 bases and 1 base, there was a span of 18 bases. There are 17 residues in the CDR3. CDR1 and CDR2 (germline): SGHRS, YFSETQ. CDR3 DNA sequence: TGCGCCAGCAGCCGCCGGGCGGGGGGACAGTCCTACAATGAGCAGTTCTTC. Its protein product is CASSRRAGGQSYNEQFF.

The chain uses TRBV12-3 or TRBV12-4 and TRBJ1-4, with D possibly matching TRBD1 (5 bases). The CDR3 covers 14 residues. Trimming left V 3 bases short and J 8 bases short, with 13 bases between. The CDR3 DNA reads as TGTGCCAGCAGTTTCGGGCAGGGAAGAGAAAAACTGTTTTTT. Encoded protein: CASSFGQGREKLFF.

There are many counts of this clonotype. The chain couples TRBV11-2 to TRBJ2-2; 10 bases are shared with TRBD2. The V gene end was trimmed by 2 bases and the J gene end by 4 bases; junction bases not matched to a gene: 4. Germline V gene sequence: CDR1 SGHAT, CDR2 FQNNGV. The CDR3 has 16 residues. The CDR3 coding sequence is TGTGCCAGCAGCTTACTAGCGGGGGCGTTCACCGGGGAGCTGTTTTTT. This gives the protein CASSLLAGAFTGELFF.

This clonotype was detected ten times or more. The chain joins TRBV5-1 to TRBJ1-1; 8 bases agree with TRBD1. The CDR3 extends over 14 amino acids. Germline V gene sequence: CDR1 SGHRS, CDR2 YFSETQ. V lost 0 bases and J lost 4; bases outside the gene matches: 2. The chain's CDR3 is CASSLGTGTTEAFF. CDR3 DNA sequence: TGCGCCAGCAGCTTGGGGACAGGGACCACTGAAGCTTTCTTT.

A few counts support this clonotype. V gene TRBV20-1 combines with J gene TRBJ2-3, with 12 bases aligning to TRBD2. CDR1 is DFQATT, CDR2 SNEGSKA, per germline (reference sequence). J was trimmed by 0 bases and V by 5 bases; bases with no gene match: 3. The CDR3 sequence is 15 residues long. CDR3 nucleotides: TGCAGTGCTCTAACTAGCGGGGGGAGCACAGATACGCAGTATTTT. Protein: CSALTSGGSTDTQYF.

This clonotype was counted many times. The genes are TRBV7-2 and TRBJ1-1; no clear D gene. The CDR3 is 13 residues long. Germline V gene sequence: CDR1 SGHTA, CDR2 FQGNSA. Trimming took 2 bases from V and 3 from J, leaving 7 bases between them. CDR3 in DNA: TGTGCCAGCAGCTTATGGAGGGACACTGAAGCTTTCTTT. The encoded protein is CASSLWRDTEAFF.

This clonotype was observed a handful of times. V is TRBV10-1 and J is TRBJ1-5; D not resolved. The V and J ends lost 3 bases and 0 bases respectively, with 12 bases between them. Germline CDR1 is WNHNN and CDR2 is SYGVQD (reference sequence). This CDR3 has 16 residues. The CDR3 loop reads CASSDPGSNSNQPQHF. CDR3 bases: TGCGCCAGCAGTGACCCCGGGAGTAATAGCAATCAGCCCCAGCATTTT.

The chain carries TRBV4-3 and TRBJ1-1; weak D call: TRBD1 (6 bases). Trimming cost V 1 base and J 3 bases, with 18 bases left between them. CDR1 and CDR2 (germline): LGHNA, YSLEER. This CDR3 spans 17 amino acids. DNA of the CDR3: TGCGCCAGCAGCCAAGTTGGGGGCAGGTTCCCATACACTGAAGCTTTCTTT. Protein: CASSQVGGRFPYTEAFF.

This clonotype was observed a few times. V and J are TRBV7-2 and TRBJ2-7; 12 nucleotides align to TRBD2. Germline lookup yields CDR1 SGHTA and CDR2 FQGNSA. Losses at the gene ends were 8 bases for V and 2 bases for J; bases not matched to a gene: 16. The CDR3 covers 18 residues. CDR3 DNA: TGTGCCAGCGGAAAGACAGACCTCGGACTAGCGGGGACCTACGAGCAGTACTTC. This sequence encodes CASGKTDLGLAGTYEQYF.

The V call is TRBV5-4, the J call TRBJ2-2; D is unclear. V was clipped by 0 bases and J by 7 bases, with 7 bases between them. The germline V gene encodes CDR1 SGHNT and CDR2 YYREEE (reference sequence). CDR3 length equals 13 residues. CDR3 nucleotide sequence: TGTGCCAGCAGCTTGGGTCGGTACGGGGAGCTGTTTTTT. Its protein is CASSLGRYGELFF.

This clonotype was seen at least ten times. The chain couples TRBV7-2 to TRBJ1-6, with TRBD1 identical over 8 bases. After removal of 7 bases from V and 7 bases from J, the junction contained 9 bases not matched to a gene. Germline V gives CDR1 SGHTA, CDR2 FQGNSA. The CDR3 is made up of 15 amino acids. The DNA for the CDR3 is TGTGCCAGCACCCTAGGGGACAGGCCCAATTCACCCCTCCACTTT. It codes for CASTLGDRPNSPLHF. The whole variable domain, filled in from reference TRBV7-2 and TRBJ1-6, reads GAGVSQSPSNKVTEKGKDVELRCDPISGHTALYWYRQSLGQGLEFLIYFQGNSAPDKSGLPSDRFSAERTGGSVSTLTIQRTQQEDSAVYLCASTLGDRPNSPLHFGNGTRLTVT.

This clonotype has a count of ten or more. V is TRBV5-5 and J is TRBJ1-5, with TRBD1 identical over 8 bases. The CDR3 spans 17 residues. V lost 3 bases, J lost 5 bases, and 13 bases stayed unmatched. Germline CDR1 and CDR2: SGHKS and YYEKEE (reference sequence). DNA of the CDR3: TGTGCCAGCAGCTCTTTTCCCGACAGGGGCGAGTATCAGCCCCAGCATTTT. It translates to CASSSFPDRGEYQPQHF.

This clonotype was seen repeatedly, ten times or more. This chain uses TRBV7-2 with TRBJ2-7; D might be TRBD1 (6 bases). This CDR3 contains 13 residues. Deletions cut 5 bases from V and 2 bases from J, with 10 bases between. Germline CDR1 reads SGHTA; CDR2 reads FQGNSA. As DNA, the CDR3 is TGTGCCAGCAGCCGAGGACAGACCTACGAGCAGTACTTC. This sequence encodes CASSRGQTYEQYF.

This clonotype was detected a few times. This rearrangement joins TRBV9 to TRBJ2-5; tentatively, D is TRBD1 or TRBD2 (5 bases each). Trimming removed 3 bases from V and 2 bases from J, with 11 bases in between. This CDR3 contains 14 residues. Germline lookup yields CDR1 SGDLS and CDR2 YYNGEE. In DNA form, the CDR3 reads TGTGCCAGCAGCGGAGGGGCGACACAAGAGACCCAGTACTTC. Its translation: CASSGGATQETQYF.

The genes are TRBV3-1 and TRBJ2-2; D is unclear. This CDR3 comprises 15 residues. Germline V lookup: CDR1 LGHDT, CDR2 YNNKEL (reference sequence). V lost 1 base, J lost 8 bases, and 14 bases lay in between. CDR3 nucleotide sequence: TGTGCCAGCAGCCAAGGGGCAGCGAGAGCGGGGGAGCTGTTTTTT. It specifies CASSQGAARAGELFF.

The chain joins TRBV12-5 to TRBJ2-5; 10 bases are shared with TRBD2. Germline CDR1 LGHNT, CDR2 FRNRAP. This CDR3 has 16 amino acids. V was clipped by 6 bases and J by 1 base; unmatched bases: 8. CDR3 amino acids: CASGQFSGGRQETQYF. The CDR3 coding sequence is TGTGCTAGTGGCCAATTTAGCGGGGGGCGCCAAGAGACCCAGTACTTC.

The chain has TRBV18 and TRBJ2-7; D possibly corresponds to TRBD2 (5 bases). The CDR3 runs 13 residues. Germline-derived CDR1 and CDR2 are KGHSH and LQKENI. Trimming took 2 bases from V and 7 from J, leaving 12 bases between them. The CDR3 spells CASSPSGSEEQYV. The DNA for the CDR3 is TGTGCCAGCTCACCATCGGGGAGTGAGGAGCAGTACGTC.